These T cell receptor beta chains were read from a single sample in a study of T cells in Graves' hyperthyroidism and ophthalmopathy. TCRdb reanalysed the multiplex PCR reads using MiXCR and keeps one entry per CDR3 protein. This table holds 450,000 to 700,000 distinct CDR3 sequences, 46% found once. Material for sequencing was peripheral blood or thyroid tissue (not recorded which). Every receptor here comes from a young woman with Graves' hyperthyroidism. CDR3s include the opening cysteine and the closing phenylalanine or tryptophan. The D gene is left open where the match is weak. Clone size, where shown, is once, few, many, or a class for clones that have expanded.

-,-,TRBV11-2,TRBJ2-6,CASSWAGGRDTEAF,TGTGCCAGCAGCTGGGCAGGAGGGAGGGACACTGAAGCTTTC
TRBD2,-,TRBV20-1,TRBJ2-1,CSAGNLAGGEQFF,TGCAGTGCTGGCAACCTAGCGGGAGGTGAGCAGTTCTTC
TRBD2,-,TRBV24-1,TRBJ2-5,CATSDASGLAGGQETQYF,TGTGCCACCAGTGACGCCTCGGGACTAGCGGGAGGCCAAGAGACCCAGTACTTC
-,-,TRBV7-2,TRBJ2-3,CASSSDYTTDTQYF,TGTGCCAGCAGCTCGGACTACACCACAGATACGCAGTATTTT
TRBD2,many,TRBV14,TRBJ2-7,CASSQLSGSSYEQYF,TGTGCCAGCAGCCAATTAAGCGGGAGCAGCTACGAGCAGTACTTC
TRBD2,-,TRBV20-1,TRBJ2-5,CSARGTSGSQYF,TGCAGTGCTAGAGGGACTAGCGGGAGCCAGTACTTC
-,-,TRBV12-3/TRBV12-4,TRBJ1-2,CASSKWTNTGKNYGYTF,TGTGCCAGCAGTAAATGGACGAACACCGGGAAGAACTATGGCTACACCTTC
TRBD1,-,TRBV27,TRBJ2-7,CASSSTRRGTGPREQYF,TGTGCCAGCAGTTCGACCCGACGGGGGACAGGGCCTCGCGAGCAGTACTTC
-,many,TRBV7-2,TRBJ1-1,CASSLDREVTEAFF,TGTGCCAGCAGCTTAGACAGGGAGGTCACTGAAGCTTTCTTT
-,-,TRBV29-1,TRBJ1-5,CSAGNQPQHF,TGCAGCGCTGGGAATCAGCCCCAGCATTTT
-,-,TRBV29-1,TRBJ1-2,CSVPGPYTF,TGCAGCGTCCCCGGGCCCTACACCTTC
TRBD1,-,TRBV7-8,TRBJ2-6,CASSSRTGGFTGANVLTF,TGTGCCAGCAGCTCCCGGACAGGGGGTTTCACTGGGGCCAACGTCCTGACTTTC
TRBD1,few,TRBV20-1,TRBJ1-3,CSARTGTGNTIYF,TGCAGTGCGCGGACAGGGACTGGAAACACCATATATTTT
-,-,TRBV7-9,TRBJ2-7,CASSFAGSYNEQYF,TGTGCCAGCAGCTTCGCCGGCTCCTACAATGAGCAGTACTTC
-,many,TRBV6-5,TRBJ1-1,CASSYSSSAMAEAFF,TGTGCCAGCAGTTACTCTAGTTCGGCGATGGCTGAAGCTTTCTTT
-,once,TRBV14,TRBJ2-7,CASSTDLGPDTQYF,TGTGCCAGCAGCACCGACCTTGGCCCTGATACGCAGTACTTC
-,many,TRBV12-3/TRBV12-4,TRBJ1-5,CASTWGGPNQPQHF,TGTGCCAGCACCTGGGGAGGGCCCAATCAGCCCCAGCATTTT